Presented here are 5 T cell receptor beta chains from one specimen sequenced in a study of cytomegalovirus exposure and HLA in healthy donors. PCR was performed using 60 Vbeta and 13 Jbeta primers. Sequencing was performed with immunoSEQ multiplex PCR; in TCRdb, only in-frame clones are kept and a portion is missing. The sample holds about 130,000 clones, 70% to 90% seen once. The source material was PBMCs. These receptors all stem from a boy between 5 and 17 years old in good health and CMV-seronegative.

This rearrangement joins TRBV27 to TRBJ1-5; maybe TRBD1 (6 bases). The CDR3 consists of 14 residues. Trimming cost V 2 bases and J 6 bases, with 11 bases left between them. Germline CDR1 reads MNHEY; CDR2 reads SMNVEV (reference sequence). This chain's CDR3 is CASSLAGVSQPQHF. The CDR3, as DNA: TGTGCCAGCAGTTTAGCAGGGGTCAGTCAGCCCCAGCATTTT.

The chain uses TRBV5-1 and TRBJ2-7; D perhaps matches TRBD1 (8 bases). Per germline, CDR1 SGHRS and CDR2 YFSETQ. The CDR3 loop spans 16 amino acids. The germline V and J ends were trimmed by 4 bases and 3 bases, with 20 bases remaining between them. The chain's CDR3 is CASSVGGTGRDYEQYF. The CDR3 coding sequence is TGCGCCAGCAGCGTGGGGGGGACAGGCCGCGACTACGAGCAGTACTTC.

This clone was detected a few times. CDR3 sequence reads: CASSQDRELFF. The CDR3, as DNA: TGCGCCAGCAGCCAAGACAGGGAACTGTTTTTT. The chain carries TRBV4-1 and TRBJ1-4, with D perhaps matching TRBD1 (5 bases). The germline V and J ends were trimmed by 0 bases and 12 bases, with 5 bases remaining between them. Germline V gives CDR1 MGHRA, CDR2 YSYEKL. This CDR3 comprises 11 residues.

This clone has more than one count but fewer than ten. The rearrangement joins TRBV4-1 to TRBJ1-5; TRBD1 might be the D (5 bases). The CDR3 consists of 14 residues. Trimming pared 3 bases from V and 1 base from J, leaving 7 bases between. Germline V gene data show CDR1 as MGHRA and CDR2 as YSYEKL. CDR3 DNA sequence: TGCGCCAGCAGCCAGCCAGGGAGCAATCAGCCCCAGCATTTT. Encoded protein: CASSQPGSNQPQHF.

A few counts support this clone. V usage is TRBV5-8 and J usage is TRBJ1-1, with a possible D match to TRBD1 (6 bases). The CDR3 runs 17 residues. Germline CDR1 SGHTS, CDR2 YDEGEE. Between the trimmed V and J ends, which lost 0 bases and 3 bases, there was a span of 18 bases. CDR3 amino acids: CASSLDLAGEWDTEAFF. DNA of the CDR3: TGTGCCAGCAGCTTGGACTTGGCAGGGGAGTGGGACACTGAAGCTTTCTTT.